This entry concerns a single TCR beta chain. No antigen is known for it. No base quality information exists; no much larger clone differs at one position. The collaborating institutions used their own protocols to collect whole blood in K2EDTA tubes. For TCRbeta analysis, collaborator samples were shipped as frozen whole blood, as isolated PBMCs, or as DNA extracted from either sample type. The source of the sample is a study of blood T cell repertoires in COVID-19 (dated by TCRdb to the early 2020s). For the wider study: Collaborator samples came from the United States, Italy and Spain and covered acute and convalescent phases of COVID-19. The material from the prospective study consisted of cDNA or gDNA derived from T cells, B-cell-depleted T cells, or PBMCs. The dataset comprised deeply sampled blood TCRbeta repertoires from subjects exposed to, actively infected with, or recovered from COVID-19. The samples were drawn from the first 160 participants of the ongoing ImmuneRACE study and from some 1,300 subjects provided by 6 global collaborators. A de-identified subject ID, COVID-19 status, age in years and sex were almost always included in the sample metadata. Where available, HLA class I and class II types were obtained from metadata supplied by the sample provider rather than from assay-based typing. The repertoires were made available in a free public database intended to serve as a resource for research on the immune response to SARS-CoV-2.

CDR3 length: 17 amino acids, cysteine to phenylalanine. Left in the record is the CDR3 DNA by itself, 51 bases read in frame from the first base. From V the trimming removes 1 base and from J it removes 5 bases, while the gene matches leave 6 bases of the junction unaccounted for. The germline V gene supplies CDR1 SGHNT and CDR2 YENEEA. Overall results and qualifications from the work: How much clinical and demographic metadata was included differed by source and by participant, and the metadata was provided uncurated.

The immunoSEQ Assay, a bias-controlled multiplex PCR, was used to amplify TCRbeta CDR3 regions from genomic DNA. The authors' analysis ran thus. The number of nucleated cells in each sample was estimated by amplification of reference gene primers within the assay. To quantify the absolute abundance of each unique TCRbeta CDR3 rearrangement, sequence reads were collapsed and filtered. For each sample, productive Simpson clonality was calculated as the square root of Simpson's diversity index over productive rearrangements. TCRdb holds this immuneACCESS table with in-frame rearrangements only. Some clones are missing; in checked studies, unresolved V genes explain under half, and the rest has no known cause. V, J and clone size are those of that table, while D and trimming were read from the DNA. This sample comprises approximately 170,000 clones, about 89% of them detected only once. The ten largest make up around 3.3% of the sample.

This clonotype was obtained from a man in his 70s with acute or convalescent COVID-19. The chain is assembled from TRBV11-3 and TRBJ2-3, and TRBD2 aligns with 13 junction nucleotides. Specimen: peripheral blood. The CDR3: CASSLGPGLAGVDTQYF. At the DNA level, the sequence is TGTGCCAGCAGCTTAGGGCCTGGACTAGCGGGAGTAGATACGCAGTATTTT.